This entry concerns a single T cell receptor beta chain. In the original processing: Reference gene primer amplification in the assay estimated nucleated cell counts. Assay: immunoSEQ multiplex PCR; the TCRdb copy retains only in-frame clones and omits some. Clone size and V and J calls were adopted from that table, with D and trimming inferred from the DNA. The table shows roughly 80,000 clones, with almost 85% occurring only once. Trimming stripped 0 bases from V and 6 bases from J, with 10 bases between. From germline, CDR1 is SGDLS and CDR2 YYNGEE. The CDR3 sequence is 15 residues long. The sample comes from a study of blood T cell repertoires in COVID-19. Study overall: Samples came from the United States, Italy and Spain, spanning acute and convalescent COVID-19.

Sequencing was done on a sample of peripheral blood. This receptor was identified in a man aged 45 to 65 with acute or convalescent COVID-19. The chain joins TRBV9 to TRBJ1-6, with D uncertain. The CDR3: CASSVATTLNSPLHF. The DNA for the CDR3 is TGTGCCAGCAGCGTAGCGACAACCCTTAATTCACCCCTCCACTTT.